These T cell receptor beta chains were read from a single sample in a study of T cell responses to AZD1222 COVID-19 vaccine. Assay: immunoSEQ multiplex PCR; the TCRdb copy retains only in-frame clones and omits some. Among over 150,000 clones, 85% to 90% were seen once, and the ten largest hold 0.49%. This specimen consisted of peripheral blood, obtained on day 0 of AZD1222 vaccination. The receptors were gathered from an adult in good health. Each CDR3 is given with its conserved first and last residue. Each record gives: clone size, J gene, D gene, V gene, CDR3 protein, CDR3 DNA. D genes are given only for firm matches. The size of a clone is reported for some rows only, either as once, few or many, or as a class for expanded clones.

NA,TRBJ2-7,NA,TRBV30,CAWSTILGVSYEQYF,TGTGCCTGGAGTACCATATTGGGAGTCTCCTACGAGCAGTACTTC
once,TRBJ1-5,NA,TRBV7-8,CASSLEGEGGNQPQHF,TGTGCCAGCAGCTTAGAGGGTGAAGGGGGCAATCAGCCCCAGCATTTT
once,TRBJ1-2,NA,TRBV6-4,CASSRDLGTYGYTF,TGTGCCAGCAGCCGGGACCTTGGCACATATGGCTACACCTTC
NA,TRBJ2-6,NA,TRBV9,CASSGSLSGANVLTF,TGTGCCAGCAGCGGCTCCCTGTCTGGGGCCAACGTCCTGACTTTC
NA,TRBJ2-7,TRBD2,TRBV19,CAWGGTYEQYF,TGTGCCTGGGGGGGAACCTACGAGCAGTACTTC
NA,TRBJ1-3,NA,TRBV6-7,CASSYDWAARDTIYF,TGTGCCAGCAGTTACGACTGGGCCGCCCGGGACACCATATATTTT
NA,TRBJ2-7,NA,TRBV5-4,CASSSRSGSYEQYF,TGTGCCAGCAGCTCCCGAAGCGGGTCCTACGAGCAGTACTTC
NA,TRBJ1-1,TRBD1,TRBV5-1,CASSEGQFVNTEAFF,TGCGCCAGCAGCGAGGGACAGTTCGTGAACACTGAAGCTTTCTTT
NA,TRBJ1-6,NA,TRBV6-5,CASSYSRQYNSPLHF,TGTGCCAGCAGTTACTCGAGGCAGTATAATTCACCCCTCCACTTT
NA,TRBJ1-3,NA,TRBV11-3,CASSLGPGNTIYF,TGTGCCAGCAGCCTGGGACCGGGAAACACCATATATTTT
NA,TRBJ2-3,NA,TRBV9,CASSVELIVTSTDTQYF,TGTGCCAGCAGCGTAGAACTCATAGTTACTAGCACAGATACGCAGTATTTT